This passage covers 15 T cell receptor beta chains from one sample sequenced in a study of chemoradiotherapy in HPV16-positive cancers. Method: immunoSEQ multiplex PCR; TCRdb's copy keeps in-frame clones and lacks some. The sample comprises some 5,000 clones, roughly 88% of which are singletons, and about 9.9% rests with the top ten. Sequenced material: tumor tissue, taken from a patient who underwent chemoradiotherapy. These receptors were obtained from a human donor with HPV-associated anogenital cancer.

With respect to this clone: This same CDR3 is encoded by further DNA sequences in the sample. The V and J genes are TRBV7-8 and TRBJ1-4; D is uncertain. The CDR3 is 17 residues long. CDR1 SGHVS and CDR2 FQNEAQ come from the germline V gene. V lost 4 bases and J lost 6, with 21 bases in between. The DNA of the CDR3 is TGTGCCAGCAGCTCCCCTAGGGAGTTGGGCGACGATGAAAAACTGTTTTTT. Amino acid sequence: CASSSPRELGDDEKLFF. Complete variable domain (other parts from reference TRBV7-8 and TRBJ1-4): GAGVSQSPRYKVAKRGQDVALRCDPISGHVSLFWYQQALGQGPEFLTYFQNEAQLDKSGLPSDRFFAERPEGSVSTLKIQRTQQEDSAVYLCASSSPRELGDDEKLFFGSGTQLSVL.

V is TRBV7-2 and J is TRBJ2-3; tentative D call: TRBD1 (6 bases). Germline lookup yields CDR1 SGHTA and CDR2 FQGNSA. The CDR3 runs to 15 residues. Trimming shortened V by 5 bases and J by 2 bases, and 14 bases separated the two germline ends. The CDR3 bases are TGTGCCAGCAGCCACGACAGGAAAAACACAGATACGCAGTATTTT. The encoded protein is CASSHDRKNTDTQYF.

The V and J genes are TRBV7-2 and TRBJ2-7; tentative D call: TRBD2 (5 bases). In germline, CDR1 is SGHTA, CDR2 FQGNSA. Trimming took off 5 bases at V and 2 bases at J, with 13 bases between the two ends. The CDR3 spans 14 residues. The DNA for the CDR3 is TGTGCCAGCAGCGGCTATTCGACTACCTACGAGCAGTACTTC. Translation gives CASSGYSTTYEQYF.

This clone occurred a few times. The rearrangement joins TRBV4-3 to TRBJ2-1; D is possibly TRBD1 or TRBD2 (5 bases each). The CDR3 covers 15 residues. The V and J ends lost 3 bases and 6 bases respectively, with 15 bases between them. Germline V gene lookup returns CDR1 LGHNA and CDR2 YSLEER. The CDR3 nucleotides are TGCGCCAGCAGCCAGTGGTCACCGGGGCCCAATGAGCAGTTCTTC. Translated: CASSQWSPGPNEQFF.

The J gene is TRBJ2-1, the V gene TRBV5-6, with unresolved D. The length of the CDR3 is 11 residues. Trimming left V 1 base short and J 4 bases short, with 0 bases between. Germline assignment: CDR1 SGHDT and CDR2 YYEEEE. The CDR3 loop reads CASSLYNEQFF. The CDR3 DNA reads TGTGCCAGCAGCTTGTACAATGAGCAGTTCTTC.

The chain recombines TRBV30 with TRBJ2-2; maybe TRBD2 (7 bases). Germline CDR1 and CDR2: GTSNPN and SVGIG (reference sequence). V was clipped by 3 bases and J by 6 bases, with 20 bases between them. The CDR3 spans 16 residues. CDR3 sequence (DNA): TGTGCCTGGAGCGATAGCGACCTAGGGGGGGCCGGGGAGCTGTTTTTT. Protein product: CAWSDSDLGGAGELFF.

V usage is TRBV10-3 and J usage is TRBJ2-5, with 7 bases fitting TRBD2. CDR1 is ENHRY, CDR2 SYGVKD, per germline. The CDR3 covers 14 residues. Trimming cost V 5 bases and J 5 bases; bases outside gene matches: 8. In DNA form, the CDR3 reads TGTGCCATCAGTAAAAGGGAGGGAGGGGAGACCCAGTACTTC. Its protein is CAISKREGGETQYF.

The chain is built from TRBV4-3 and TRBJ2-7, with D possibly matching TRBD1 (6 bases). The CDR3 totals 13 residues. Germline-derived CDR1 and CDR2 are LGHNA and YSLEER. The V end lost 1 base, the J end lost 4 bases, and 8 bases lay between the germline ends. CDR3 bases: TGCGCCAGCAGCCAAGCACAGGGATACGAGCAGTACTTC. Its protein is CASSQAQGYEQYF.

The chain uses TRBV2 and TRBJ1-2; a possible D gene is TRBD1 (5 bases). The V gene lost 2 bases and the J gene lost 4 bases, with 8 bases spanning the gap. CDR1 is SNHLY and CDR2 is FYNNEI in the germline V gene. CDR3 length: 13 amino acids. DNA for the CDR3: TGTGCCAGCAGTGAATCTGGGGGCTATGGCTACACCTTC. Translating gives CASSESGGYGYTF.

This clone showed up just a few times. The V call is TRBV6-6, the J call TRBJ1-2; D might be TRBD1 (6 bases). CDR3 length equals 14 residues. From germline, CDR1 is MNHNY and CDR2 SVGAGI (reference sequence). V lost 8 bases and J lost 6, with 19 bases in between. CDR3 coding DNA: TGTGCCAGCTTCGGGTTGAGGGGGTTGCATGGCTACACCTTC. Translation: CASFGLRGLHGYTF.

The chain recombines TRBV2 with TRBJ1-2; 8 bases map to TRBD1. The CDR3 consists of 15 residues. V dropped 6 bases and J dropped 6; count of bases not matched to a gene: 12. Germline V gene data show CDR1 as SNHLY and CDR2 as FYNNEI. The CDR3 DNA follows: TGTGCCAGCAGCGCCATTTCGGACAGGGACCATGGCTACACCTTC. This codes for CASSAISDRDHGYTF.

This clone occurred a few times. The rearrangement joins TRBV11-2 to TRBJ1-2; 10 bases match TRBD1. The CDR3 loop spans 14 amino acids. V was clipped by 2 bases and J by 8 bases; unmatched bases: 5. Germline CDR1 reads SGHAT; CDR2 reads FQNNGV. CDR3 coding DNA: TGTGCCAGCAGCTTACGAGGACAGGGGGAAGGCTACACCTTC. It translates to CASSLRGQGEGYTF.

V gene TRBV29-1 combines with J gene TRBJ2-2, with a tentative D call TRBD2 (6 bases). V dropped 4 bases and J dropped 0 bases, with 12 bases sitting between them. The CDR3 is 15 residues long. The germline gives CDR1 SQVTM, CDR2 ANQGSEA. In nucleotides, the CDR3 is TGCAGCGTTGTGGAGGGAACGACGAACACCGGGGAGCTGTTTTTT. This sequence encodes CSVVEGTTNTGELFF.

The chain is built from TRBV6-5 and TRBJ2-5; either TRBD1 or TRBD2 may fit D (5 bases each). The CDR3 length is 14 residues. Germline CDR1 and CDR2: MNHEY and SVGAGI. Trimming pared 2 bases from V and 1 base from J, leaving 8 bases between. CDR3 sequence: CASSYIGTQETQYF. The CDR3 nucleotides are TGTGCCAGCAGTTACATCGGGACCCAAGAGACCCAGTACTTC.

The CDR3 is CASSVSGQGARGYTF. Written as DNA, the CDR3 is TGTGCCAGCAGCGTAAGTGGACAGGGGGCGCGAGGCTACACCTTC. The genes are TRBV9 and TRBJ1-2; 11 bases are a match to TRBD1. J lost 8 bases, V lost 1 base, and 7 bases had no gene match. CDR3 size: 15 residues. CDR1 is SGDLS, CDR2 YYNGEE, per germline.